This TCR beta chain was captured by sequencing in a study of T cells after yellow fever vaccination. Study outcomes and limitations: Abundant bulk-derived clonotypes could contaminate FACS-sorted repertoires. Booster sampling recovered most clones from primary vaccination (roughly 97% CD4, roughly 86% CD8).

Of note for this clonotype: Its antigen is not known.

Trimming took off 5 bases at V and 1 base at J, with 14 bases between the two ends. This CDR3 has 16 amino acids. The germline CDR1 and CDR2 sequences are MNHEY and SVGEGT. TCRdb re-analysed the 5' RACE reads in MiXCR, keeping a single row per CDR3 protein. Of 300,000 to 400,000 distinct CDR3 sequences in the sample, about 6% were seen once. The TCR originated in a man between 25 and 39 years old who received the YFV17D yellow fever vaccine. The input for sequencing was PBMCs, taken 5 days after the yellow fever booster vaccination. This chain connects TRBV6-2 or TRBV6-3 to TRBJ2-2, with a weak D call TRBD1 (5 bases). The CDR3 reads CASSVPGLLNTGELFF. CDR3 DNA: TGTGCCAGCAGTGTTCCAGGGTTGTTGAACACCGGGGAGCTGTTTTTT.